This T cell receptor (beta chain) was recorded in a study of control samples from healthy donors and cancer patients. Repertoires were generated with immunoSEQ multiplex PCR, while TCRdb's copy carries only in-frame clones and drops some. This table has about 86,000 clones, roughly 93% appearing once. This sequence was found in a woman aged 30 to 39 in good health. The sequenced sample was blood.

The CDR3 loop reads CASSWTGGTSTDTQYF. The CDR3 region has the DNA TGTGCCAGCAGTTGGACGGGGGGAACTAGCACAGATACGCAGTATTTT. The V and J genes are TRBV6-4 and TRBJ2-3; TRBD2 matches 7 bases. Per germline, CDR1 MRHNA and CDR2 SNTAGT. The CDR3 extends over 16 amino acids. V gave up 5 bases and J gave up 0 bases; unmatched junction bases: 8.